This paragraph reports one TCR beta chain. One end of the junction is discordant with germline, which a read error may explain. The data were obtained in a study of blood T cell repertoires in COVID-19. Study overall: Sources were T cells, B-cell-depleted T cells, or PBMCs; the material itself was cDNA or gDNA.

CDR3 length: 13 residues. Per the germline V gene, CDR1 is SSHAT and CDR2 is FNYEAQ (reference sequence). Per the original methods: Cell counts per sample came from amplifying reference gene primers. TCRdb keeps only in-frame clones here, not all; method: immunoSEQ multiplex PCR. From that table come the V and J calls and clone size; the DNA was used to work out D and trimming. There are 130,000 to 150,000 clones in the sample; 80% to 90% occur only once, and 1.5% to 2% lies in the top ten. Material: peripheral blood. The rearrangement links TRBV7-7 to TRBJ2-7, with TRBD1 as a possible D gene (6 bases). The TCR comes from a woman in her forties or fifties with acute or convalescent COVID-19. The CDR3 DNA reads TGTGCTAGCAGCTCAGGGGAAGTCTACGAGCAGTACTTC. Protein: CASSSGEVYEQYF.